This T cell receptor beta chain was captured by sequencing in a study of OX40 agonist ivuxolimab in advanced cancers. Study-wide background: People in dose escalation had one of these cancers: hepatocellular carcinoma, melanoma, renal cell or head and neck cancer. Points from the study as a whole: Researchers report that CD8+ T cells had, on average, more expanded clones than CD4+.

Note on this clone: Its specificity is unknown.

Data came from immunoSEQ multiplex PCR; TCRdb stores just in-frame clones and leaves some out. The sample shows 50,000 to 65,000 clones, about 85% of them seen only once. With 3 bases removed from V and 3 bases from J, the gap between germline ends came to 9 bases. CDR3 length: 13 residues. Germline values: CDR1 GTSNPN, CDR2 SVGIG (reference sequence). The sequences come from CD4+ or CD8+ T cells sorted from blood, collected in a trial of the OX40 agonist ivuxolimab. V and J are TRBV30 and TRBJ2-1, with D maybe TRBD2 (5 bases). This clonotype was obtained from an adult with an advanced solid tumor such as melanoma, head and neck, liver or kidney cancer. CDR3 residues: CAWRRDHYNEQFF. CDR3 DNA: TGTGCCTGGAGACGGGATCACTACAATGAGCAGTTCTTC.